These 13 T cell receptor beta chains were all obtained from the same sample, sequenced in a study of OX40 agonist ivuxolimab in advanced cancers. Here immunoSEQ multiplex PCR was the method, and the copy in TCRdb shows in-frame clones only, minus some. Among 94,000 or so clones listed, about 84% were seen once. Here the sequenced sample was CD4+ or CD8+ T cells sorted from blood, taken in a trial of the OX40 agonist ivuxolimab. The receptors here all came from an adult with an advanced solid tumor such as melanoma, head and neck, liver or kidney cancer.

J is TRBJ2-1 and V is TRBV10-3, with TRBD1 identical over 10 bases. Germline V lookup: CDR1 ENHRY, CDR2 SYGVKD. J was trimmed by 8 bases and V by 5 bases; bases with no gene match: 12. The length of the CDR3 is 16 residues. The DNA for the CDR3 is TGTGCCATCAGTTCTCCGGGACAGGGGATCTCTGATGAGCAGTTCTTC. Translated, it gives CAISSPGQGISDEQFF.

This chain joins TRBV7-8 and TRBJ2-7; D unclear. This CDR3 is 14 amino acids long. Trimming removed 1 base from V and 2 bases from J, with 9 bases in between. CDR1 is SGHVS, CDR2 FQNEAQ, per germline. This chain's CDR3 is CASSLVAATYEQYF. The CDR3 DNA reads as TGTGCCAGCAGCTTAGTGGCGGCGACCTACGAGCAGTACTTC.

This clone occurred a few times. The rearrangement joins TRBV5-6 to TRBJ2-1; D unresolved. This CDR3 region has 11 residues. In germline, CDR1 is SGHDT, CDR2 YYEEEE. Trimming cost V 4 bases and J 9 bases, with 8 bases left between them. Here the CDR3 reads CASSTPSEQFF. The CDR3 DNA sequence: TGTGCCAGCAGCACCCCTAGTGAGCAGTTCTTC.

This clone is a singleton in its sample. V and J are TRBV15 and TRBJ1-2; no reliable D call. Trimming shortened V by 0 bases and J by 6 bases, and 11 bases separated the two germline ends. Germline CDR1 LNHNV, CDR2 YYDKDF (reference sequence). This CDR3 is built from 14 residues. CDR3 in amino acids: CATSRDIGQDGYTF. The CDR3 bases are TGTGCCACCAGCAGAGATATAGGGCAGGATGGCTACACCTTC.

This clone was detected only once. The chain employs TRBV5-1 and TRBJ1-2; D perhaps matches TRBD1 (6 bases). The CDR3 loop spans 14 amino acids. CDR1 SGHRS and CDR2 YFSETQ come from the germline V gene. Trimming cost V 0 bases and J 2 bases, with 8 bases left between them. The DNA of the CDR3 is TGCGCCAGCAGCTTGGGGGACAACAACTATGGCTACACCTTC. It yields the protein CASSLGDNNYGYTF.

The chain employs TRBV5-1 and TRBJ2-7; no firm D call. Per the germline V gene, CDR1 is SGHRS and CDR2 is YFSETQ. Trimming stripped 2 bases from V and 1 base from J, with 7 bases between. This CDR3 is 13 amino acids long. The CDR3 loop reads CASSFGRSYEQYF. DNA of the CDR3: TGCGCCAGCAGCTTTGGACGGTCCTACGAGCAGTACTTC.

The table lists this clone with a few counts. This chain uses TRBV5-1 with TRBJ2-1, with TRBD2 matching 7 bases. V shed 4 bases and J 4 bases; nucleotides not matched to a gene: 11. This CDR3 comprises 16 residues. Germline loops: CDR1 SGHRS, CDR2 YFSETQ. CDR3 in DNA: TGCGCCAGCAGCCTTCTCGCTAGCGGCCGATACAATGAGCAGTTCTTC. Amino acids: CASSLLASGRYNEQFF. The whole variable domain, remainder taken from reference TRBV5-1 and TRBJ2-1, is KAGVTQTPRYLIKTRGQQVTLSCSPISGHRSVSWYQQTPGQGLQFLFEYFSETQRNKGNFPGRFSGRQFSNSRSEMNVSTLELGDSALYLCASSLLASGRYNEQFFGPGTRLTVL.

The chain couples TRBV2 to TRBJ2-7; TRBD1 aligns across 9 bases. Germline V lookup: CDR1 SNHLY, CDR2 FYNNEI. With V trimmed by 8 bases and J by 5 bases, 4 bases remained unmatched. This CDR3 is built from 12 residues. The chain's CDR3 is CASGDRAHEQYF. The DNA for the CDR3 is TGTGCCAGCGGGGACAGGGCCCACGAGCAGTACTTC.

The rearrangement links TRBV12-5 to TRBJ1-1; unclear D gene. The CDR3 length is 14 residues. Germline values: CDR1 LGHNT, CDR2 FRNRAP. The V end lost 3 bases, the J end lost 2 bases, and 10 bases lay between the germline ends. CDR3: CASGFSGENTEAFF. Here the CDR3 DNA reads TGTGCTAGTGGTTTCTCAGGTGAAAACACTGAAGCTTTCTTT.

V is TRBV14 and J is TRBJ2-1; D gene ambiguous. Germline V gene data show CDR1 as SGHDN and CDR2 as FVKESK. Trimming took 1 base from V and 9 from J, leaving 10 bases between them. The CDR3 runs 13 residues. DNA of the CDR3: TGTGCCAGCAGCCAAGTGGCGAGCACTGAGCAGTTCTTC. This sequence encodes CASSQVASTEQFF.

This chain links TRBV6-6 with TRBJ1-1; weak D call: TRBD1 (5 bases). V lost 4 bases to trimming and J lost 0 bases, with 9 bases between them. Germline-derived CDR1 and CDR2 are MNHNY and SVGAGI (reference sequence). The CDR3 contains 14 residues. As DNA, the CDR3 is TGTGCCAGCAGTTTTGGGACGGTGAACACTGAAGCTTTCTTT. The encoded protein is CASSFGTVNTEAFF.

The V call is TRBV9, the J call TRBJ2-6; 11 nucleotides line up with TRBD2. The CDR3 is 13 amino acids. The V and J ends lost 6 bases and 8 bases, in that order; junction bases with no gene match: 1. The germline V gene encodes CDR1 SGDLS and CDR2 YYNGEE. DNA for the CDR3: TGTGCCAGCACGACTAGCGGGACCAACGTCCTGACTTTC. Its protein product is CASTTSGTNVLTF.

Of note for this clone: The junction departs from germline at one end; a sequencing error may be responsible. The chain has TRBV5-4 and TRBJ1-1; a possible D gene is TRBD1 (6 bases). Germline values: CDR1 SGHNT, CDR2 YYREEE (reference sequence). The CDR3 runs to 16 residues. CDR3 in amino acids: CASSLAGRGAHTEASF. DNA for the CDR3: TGTGCCAGCAGCTTGGCCGGGAGGGGGGCTCACACTGAAGCTTCCTTT.